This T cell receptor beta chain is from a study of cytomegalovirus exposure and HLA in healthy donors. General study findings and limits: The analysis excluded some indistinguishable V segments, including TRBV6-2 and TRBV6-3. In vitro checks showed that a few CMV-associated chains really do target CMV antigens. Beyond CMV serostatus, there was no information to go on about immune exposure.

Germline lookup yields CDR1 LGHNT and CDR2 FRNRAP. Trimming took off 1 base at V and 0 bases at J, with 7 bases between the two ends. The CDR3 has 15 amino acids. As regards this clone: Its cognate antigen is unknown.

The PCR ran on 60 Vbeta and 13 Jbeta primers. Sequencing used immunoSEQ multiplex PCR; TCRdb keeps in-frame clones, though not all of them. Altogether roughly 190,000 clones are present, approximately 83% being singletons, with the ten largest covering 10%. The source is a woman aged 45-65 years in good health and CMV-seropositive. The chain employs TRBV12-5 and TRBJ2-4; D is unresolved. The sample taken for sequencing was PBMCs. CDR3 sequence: CASGLDGSAKNIQYF. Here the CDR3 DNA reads TGTGCTAGTGGTTTGGACGGGTCAGCCAAAAACATTCAGTACTTC.